These 8 T cell receptor beta chains were sequenced from one sample in a study of long-term antiretroviral therapy in people with HIV. Survey-level resolution applied to immunoSEQ assay v3.0. The protocol was immunoSEQ multiplex PCR, while the TCRdb copy is restricted to in-frame clones and leaves out a portion. Counted here are 15,000 or so clones, 88% occurring once; the ten biggest clones make up 22%. Material: unsorted PBMCs, obtained 2.1 years after starting antiretroviral therapy. The receptors were gathered from a woman in her 40s with HIV.

The rearrangement links TRBV19 to TRBJ1-5, with TRBD1 matching 7 bases. The junction had 10 bases not matched to a gene; V was cut back by 2 bases and J by 3 bases. Germline V gene sequence: CDR1 LNHDA, CDR2 SQIVND (reference sequence). The CDR3 length is 17 residues. CDR3 residues: CASSIKPPDRTNQPQHF. The CDR3 DNA sequence: TGTGCCAGTAGTATAAAACCCCCGGACAGGACCAATCAGCCCCAGCATTTT.

The chain carries TRBV18 and TRBJ2-5, with 7 bases that match TRBD2. The CDR3 has 15 amino acids. The junction had 6 bases not matched to a gene; V was cut back by 3 bases and J by 2 bases. The V gene's germline CDR1 is KGHSH and CDR2 LQKENI. As DNA, the CDR3 is TGTGCCAGCTCACCCAATCCGGGACTACAAGAGACCCAGTACTTC. This gives the protein CASSPNPGLQETQYF.

CDR3 loop: CASSQDPSLLVNEKLFF. In DNA, the CDR3 is TGCGCCAGCAGCCAAGATCCCAGTTTGTTAGTTAATGAAAAACTGTTTTTT. The gene calls are TRBV4-1 and TRBJ1-4; D gene ambiguous. The V end was cut by 0 bases, the J end by 4 bases, with 15 bases between. In germline, CDR1 is MGHRA, CDR2 YSYEKL. This CDR3 region has 17 residues.

The rearrangement links TRBV10-1 to TRBJ1-2; 10 bases are shared with TRBD1. With 6 bases clipped from V and 8 bases from J, the junction kept 6 bases outside the gene matches. CDR1 WNHNN and CDR2 SYGVQD come from the germline V gene (reference sequence). The CDR3 contains 13 residues. DNA for the CDR3: TGCGCCAGCAGCCGGGACAGGGGATGGGGCTACACCTTC. It yields the protein CASSRDRGWGYTF.

CDR3 sequence: CASSQETEAYEQYF. For the CDR3, the DNA is TGCGCCAGCAGCCAAGAAACGGAGGCCTACGAGCAGTACTTC. The rearrangement uses TRBV4-1 and TRBJ2-7; D is possibly TRBD2 (5 bases). The CDR3 consists of 14 residues. Germline assignment: CDR1 MGHRA and CDR2 YSYEKL. Trimming left V 0 bases short and J 2 bases short, with 8 bases between.

The chain joins TRBV19 to TRBJ2-7, with TRBD1 identical over 9 bases. After removal of 3 bases from V and 5 bases from J, the junction contained 8 bases not matched to a gene. This CDR3 has 15 residues. The germline V gene encodes CDR1 LNHDA and CDR2 SQIVND (reference sequence). The CDR3 region is CASSILGTGYDEQYF. The CDR3 nucleotides are TGTGCCAGTAGTATTCTGGGGACAGGGTATGACGAGCAGTACTTC.

This clone was observed a few times. This chain links TRBV5-1 with TRBJ1-2, with 10 bases aligning to TRBD1. The V gene's germline CDR1 is SGHRS and CDR2 YFSETQ. V shed 4 bases and J 6 bases; nucleotides not matched to a gene: 6. There are 14 residues in the CDR3. The CDR3 reads CASSPRTGGNGYTF. In nucleotides, the CDR3 is TGCGCCAGCAGCCCACGGACAGGGGGGAATGGCTACACCTTC.

This chain links TRBV25-1 with TRBJ2-1; perhaps D is TRBD1 or TRBD2 (5 bases each). This CDR3 spans 13 amino acids. The germline V and J ends were trimmed by 11 bases and 6 bases, with 17 bases remaining between them. Germline V gives CDR1 MGHDK, CDR2 SYGVNS. DNA for the CDR3: TGTGCCTCTACGCCGGCAGGGAGCAATGAGCAGTTCTTC. Translation gives CASTPAGSNEQFF.